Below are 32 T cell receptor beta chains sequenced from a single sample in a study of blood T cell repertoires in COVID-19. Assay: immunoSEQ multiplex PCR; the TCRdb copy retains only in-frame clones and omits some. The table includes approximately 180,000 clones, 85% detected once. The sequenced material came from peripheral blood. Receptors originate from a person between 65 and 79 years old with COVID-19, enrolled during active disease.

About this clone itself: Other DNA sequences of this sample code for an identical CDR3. The CDR3 nucleotides read TGTGCCAGCTCCCGTGAAGGGGACACTGAAGCTTTCTTT. Residues: CASSREGDTEAFF. The V gene is TRBV18, the J gene TRBJ1-1, with D possibly TRBD1 on 5 matching bases. The ends were cut back, 6 bases at V and 3 bases at J, with 11 bases in the middle. From germline, CDR1 is KGHSH and CDR2 LQKENI. The CDR3 runs to 13 residues.

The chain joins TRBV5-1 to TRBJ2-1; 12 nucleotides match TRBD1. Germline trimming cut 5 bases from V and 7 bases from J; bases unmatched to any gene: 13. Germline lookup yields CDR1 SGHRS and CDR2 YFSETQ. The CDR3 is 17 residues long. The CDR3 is CASRTVSGTGGLNEQFF. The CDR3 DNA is TGCGCCAGCAGAACAGTCTCCGGGACAGGGGGCCTTAATGAGCAGTTCTTC. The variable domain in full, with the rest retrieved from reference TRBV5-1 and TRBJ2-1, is KAGVTQTPRYLIKTRGQQVTLSCSPISGHRSVSWYQQTPGQGLQFLFEYFSETQRNKGNFPGRFSGRQFSNSRSEMNVSTLELGDSALYLCASRTVSGTGGLNEQFFGPGTRLTVL.

The CDR3 loop reads CATSGPGQRNQPQHF. CDR3 DNA: TGTGCCACCAGTGGGCCGGGACAGCGCAATCAGCCCCAGCATTTT. V is TRBV24-1 and J is TRBJ1-5; TRBD1 agrees at 7 bases. The CDR3 covers 15 residues. The trim removed 5 bases at V and 2 bases at J, leaving 5 bases unmatched. Germline V gene data show CDR1 as KGHDR and CDR2 as SFDVKD.

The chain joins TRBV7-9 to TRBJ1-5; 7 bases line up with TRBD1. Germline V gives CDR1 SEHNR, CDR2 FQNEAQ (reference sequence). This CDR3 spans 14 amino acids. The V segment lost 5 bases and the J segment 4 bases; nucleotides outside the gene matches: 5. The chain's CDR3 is CASSPEGQNQPQHF. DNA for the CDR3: TGTGCCAGCAGCCCGGAGGGACAGAATCAGCCCCAGCATTTT.

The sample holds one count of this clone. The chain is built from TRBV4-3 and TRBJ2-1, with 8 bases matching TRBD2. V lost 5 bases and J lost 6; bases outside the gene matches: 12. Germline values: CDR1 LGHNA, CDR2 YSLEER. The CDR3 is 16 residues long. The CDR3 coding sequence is TGCGCCAGCAGCGGCGAACGGGACGGGAGGGGCAATGAGCAGTTCTTC. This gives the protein CASSGERDGRGNEQFF.

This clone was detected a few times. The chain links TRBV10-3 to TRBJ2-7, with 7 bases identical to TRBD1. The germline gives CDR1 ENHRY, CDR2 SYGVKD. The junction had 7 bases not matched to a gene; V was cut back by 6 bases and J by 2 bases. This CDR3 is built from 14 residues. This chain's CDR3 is CAIRPTGLTYEQYF. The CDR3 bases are TGTGCCATCAGACCGACAGGGCTTACCTACGAGCAGTACTTC.

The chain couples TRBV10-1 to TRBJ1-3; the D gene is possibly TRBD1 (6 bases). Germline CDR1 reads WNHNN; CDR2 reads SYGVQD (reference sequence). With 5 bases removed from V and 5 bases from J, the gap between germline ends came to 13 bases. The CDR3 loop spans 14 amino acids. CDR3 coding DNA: TGCGCCAGCAGTAAGGGGGAAGAGAGAAACACCATATATTTT. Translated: CASSKGEERNTIYF.

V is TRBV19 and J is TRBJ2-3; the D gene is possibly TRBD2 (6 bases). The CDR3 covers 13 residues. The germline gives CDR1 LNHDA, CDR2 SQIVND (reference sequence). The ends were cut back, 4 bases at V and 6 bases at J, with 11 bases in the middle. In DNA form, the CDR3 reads TGTGCCAGTAGTAACACTGGGGGGGATACGCAGTATTTT. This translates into CASSNTGGDTQYF.

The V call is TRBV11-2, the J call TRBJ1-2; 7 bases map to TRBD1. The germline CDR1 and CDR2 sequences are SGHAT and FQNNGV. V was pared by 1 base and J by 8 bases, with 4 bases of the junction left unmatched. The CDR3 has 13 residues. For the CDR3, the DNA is TGTGCCAGCAGCTTAGGGAGGGGGCAAGGCTACACCTTC. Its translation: CASSLGRGQGYTF.

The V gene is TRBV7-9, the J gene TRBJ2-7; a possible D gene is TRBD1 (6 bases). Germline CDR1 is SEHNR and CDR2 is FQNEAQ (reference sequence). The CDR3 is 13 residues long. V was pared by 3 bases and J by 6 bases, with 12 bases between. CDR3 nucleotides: TGTGCCAGCAGCTTGAGGGGGATGGGCGAGCAGTACTTC. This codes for CASSLRGMGEQYF. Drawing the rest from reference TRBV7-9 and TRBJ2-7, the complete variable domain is DTGVSQNPRHKITKRGQNVTFRCDPISEHNRLYWYRQTLGQGPEFLTYFQNEAQLEKSRLLSDRFSAERPKGSFSTLEIQRTEQGDSAMYLCASSLRGMGEQYFGPGTRLTVT.

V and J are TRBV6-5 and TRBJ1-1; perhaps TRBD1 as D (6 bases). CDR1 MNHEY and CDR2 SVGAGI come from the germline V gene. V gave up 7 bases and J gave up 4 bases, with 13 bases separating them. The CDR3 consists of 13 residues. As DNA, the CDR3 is TGTGCCAGCAAACGGGGGGCTGGCACTGAAGCTTTCTTT. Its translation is CASKRGAGTEAFF.

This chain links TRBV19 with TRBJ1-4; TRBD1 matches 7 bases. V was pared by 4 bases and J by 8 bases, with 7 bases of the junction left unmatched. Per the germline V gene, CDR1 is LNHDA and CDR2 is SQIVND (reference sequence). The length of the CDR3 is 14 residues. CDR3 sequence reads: CASSNRDSSEKLFF. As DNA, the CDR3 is TGTGCCAGTAGTAATCGGGACAGTTCCGAAAAACTGTTTTTT.

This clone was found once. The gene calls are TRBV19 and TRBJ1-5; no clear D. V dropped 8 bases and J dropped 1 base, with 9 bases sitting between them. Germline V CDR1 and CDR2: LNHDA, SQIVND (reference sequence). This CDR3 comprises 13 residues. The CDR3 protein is CASHPSSNQPQHF. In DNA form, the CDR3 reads TGTGCCAGTCATCCGAGCAGCAATCAGCCCCAGCATTTT.

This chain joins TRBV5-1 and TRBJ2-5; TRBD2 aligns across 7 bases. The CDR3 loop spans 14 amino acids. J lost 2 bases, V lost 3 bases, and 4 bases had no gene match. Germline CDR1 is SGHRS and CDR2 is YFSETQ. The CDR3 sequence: CASSSTSPQETQYF. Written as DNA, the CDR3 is TGCGCCAGCAGCTCGACTAGCCCGCAAGAGACCCAGTACTTC. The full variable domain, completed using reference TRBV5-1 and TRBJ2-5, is KAGVTQTPRYLIKTRGQQVTLSCSPISGHRSVSWYQQTPGQGLQFLFEYFSETQRNKGNFPGRFSGRQFSNSRSEMNVSTLELGDSALYLCASSSTSPQETQYFGPGTRLLVL.

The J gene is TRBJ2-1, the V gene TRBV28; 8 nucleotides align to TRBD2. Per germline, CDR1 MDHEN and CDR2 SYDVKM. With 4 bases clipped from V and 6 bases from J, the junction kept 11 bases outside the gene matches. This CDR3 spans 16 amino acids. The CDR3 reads CASSSIGLARANEQFF. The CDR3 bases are TGTGCCAGCAGTTCGATCGGACTAGCCAGAGCCAATGAGCAGTTCTTC.

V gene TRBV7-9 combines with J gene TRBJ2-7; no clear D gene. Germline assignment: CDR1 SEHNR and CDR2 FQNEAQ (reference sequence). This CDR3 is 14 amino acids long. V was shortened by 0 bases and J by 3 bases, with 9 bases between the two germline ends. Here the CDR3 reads CASSLALEVYEQYF. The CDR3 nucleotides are TGTGCCAGCAGCTTAGCGCTAGAAGTCTACGAGCAGTACTTC.

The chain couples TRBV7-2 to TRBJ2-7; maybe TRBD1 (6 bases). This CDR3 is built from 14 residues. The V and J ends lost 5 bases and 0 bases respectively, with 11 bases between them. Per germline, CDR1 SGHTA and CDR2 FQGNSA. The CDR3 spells CASSTPTGSYEQYF. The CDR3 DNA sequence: TGTGCCAGCAGCACCCCGACAGGCTCCTACGAGCAGTACTTC.

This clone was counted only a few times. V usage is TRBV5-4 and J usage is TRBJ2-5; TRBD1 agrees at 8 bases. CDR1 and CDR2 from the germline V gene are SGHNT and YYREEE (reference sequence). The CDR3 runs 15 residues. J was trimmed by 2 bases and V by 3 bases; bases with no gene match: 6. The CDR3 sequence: CASSSGQAPQETQYF. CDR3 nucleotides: TGTGCCAGCAGCTCGGGACAGGCGCCACAAGAGACCCAGTACTTC.

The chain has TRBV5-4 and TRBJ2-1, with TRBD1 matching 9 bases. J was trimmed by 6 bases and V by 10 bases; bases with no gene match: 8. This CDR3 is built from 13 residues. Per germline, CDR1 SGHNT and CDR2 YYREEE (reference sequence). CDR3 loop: CAGGDRVSNEQFF. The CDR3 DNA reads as TGTGCCGGAGGGGACAGGGTGAGCAATGAGCAGTTCTTC. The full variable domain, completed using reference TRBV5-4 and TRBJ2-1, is ETGVTQSPTHLIKTRGQQVTLRCSSQSGHNTVSWYQQALGQGPQFIFQYYREEENGRGNFPPRFSGLQFPNYSSELNVNALELDDSALYLCAGGDRVSNEQFFGPGTRLTVL.

CDR3 region: CSVRTGETQYF. The CDR3 nucleotides are TGCAGTGTCAGAACCGGGGAGACCCAGTACTTC. The gene calls are TRBV20-1 and TRBJ2-5; D remains unclear. V was cut by 7 bases and J by 5 bases, with 11 bases left in between. The CDR3 is made up of 11 amino acids. Germline V gene sequence: CDR1 DFQATT, CDR2 SNEGSKA (reference sequence).

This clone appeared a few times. The CDR3 region is CASSGRLYEQYF. CDR3 sequence (DNA): TGTGCCAGCAGCGGCAGGTTGTACGAGCAGTACTTC. V is TRBV4-2 and J is TRBJ2-7; D not resolved. Germline V gene lookup returns CDR1 LGHNA and CDR2 YNFKEQ. V dropped 5 bases and J dropped 4 bases, with 9 bases sitting between them. The CDR3 sequence is 12 residues long.

As DNA, the CDR3 is TGTGCCAGCAGGAAAACGGACTTAGGGGAAAAACTGTTTTTT. Translating gives CASRKTDLGEKLFF. The chain employs TRBV3-1 (or the pseudogene TRBV3-2) and TRBJ1-4; D is ambiguous. The CDR3 consists of 14 residues. The V gene's germline CDR1 is LGHDT and CDR2 YNNKEL (reference sequence). Deletions cut 6 bases from V and 8 bases from J, with 16 bases between.

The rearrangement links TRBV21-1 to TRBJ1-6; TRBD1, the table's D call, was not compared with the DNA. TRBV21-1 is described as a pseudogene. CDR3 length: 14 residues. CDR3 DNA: TGTGCCAGCATCCTAACAGGGAGTGTTTCACCCCTCCACTTT. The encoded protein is CASILTGSVSPLHF.

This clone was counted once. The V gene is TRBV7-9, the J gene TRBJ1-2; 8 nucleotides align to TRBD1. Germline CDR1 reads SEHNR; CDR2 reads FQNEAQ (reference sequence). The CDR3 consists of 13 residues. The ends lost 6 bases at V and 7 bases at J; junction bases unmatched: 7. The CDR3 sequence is CASRDGTGRGYTF. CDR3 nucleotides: TGTGCCAGCAGAGATGGGACAGGTCGTGGCTACACCTTC.

The CDR3 is CASSLEPGQGYEQYF. The CDR3 DNA reads as TGCGCCAGCAGCTTGGAACCGGGACAAGGCTACGAGCAGTACTTC. The J gene is TRBJ2-7, the V gene TRBV5-1; possibly TRBD1 for D (6 bases). The CDR3 consists of 15 residues. V lost 0 bases, J lost 3 bases, and 13 bases lay in between. Germline V gene lookup returns CDR1 SGHRS and CDR2 YFSETQ. Full variable domain (outside the CDR3, taken from reference TRBV5-1 and TRBJ2-7): KAGVTQTPRYLIKTRGQQVTLSCSPISGHRSVSWYQQTPGQGLQFLFEYFSETQRNKGNFPGRFSGRQFSNSRSEMNVSTLELGDSALYLCASSLEPGQGYEQYFGPGTRLTVT.

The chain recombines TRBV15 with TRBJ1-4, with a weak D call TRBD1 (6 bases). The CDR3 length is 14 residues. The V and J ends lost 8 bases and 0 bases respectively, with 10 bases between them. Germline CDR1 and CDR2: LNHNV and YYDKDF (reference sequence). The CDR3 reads CATLRGSTNEKLFF. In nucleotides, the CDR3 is TGTGCCACCCTCAGGGGCTCAACTAATGAAAAACTGTTTTTT.

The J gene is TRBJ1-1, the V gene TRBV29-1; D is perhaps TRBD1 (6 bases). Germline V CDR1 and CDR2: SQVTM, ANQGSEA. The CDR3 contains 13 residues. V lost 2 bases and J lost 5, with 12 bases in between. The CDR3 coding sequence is TGCAGCGTTGAACGCAGGGGTGGGACTGAAGCTTTCTTT. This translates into CSVERRGGTEAFF.

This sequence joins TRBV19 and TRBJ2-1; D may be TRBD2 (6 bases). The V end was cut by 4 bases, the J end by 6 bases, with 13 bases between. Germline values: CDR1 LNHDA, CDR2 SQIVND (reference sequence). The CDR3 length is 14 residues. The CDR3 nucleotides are TGTGCCAGTAGTACCCGGGACTGGACCAATGAGCAGTTCTTC. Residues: CASSTRDWTNEQFF.

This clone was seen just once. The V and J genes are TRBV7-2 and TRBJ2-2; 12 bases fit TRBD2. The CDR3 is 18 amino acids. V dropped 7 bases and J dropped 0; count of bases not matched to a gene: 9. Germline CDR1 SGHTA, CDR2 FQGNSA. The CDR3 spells CASIQPSGGASNTGELFF. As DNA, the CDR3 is TGTGCCAGCATCCAACCTAGCGGGGGGGCCTCGAACACCGGGGAGCTGTTTTTT.

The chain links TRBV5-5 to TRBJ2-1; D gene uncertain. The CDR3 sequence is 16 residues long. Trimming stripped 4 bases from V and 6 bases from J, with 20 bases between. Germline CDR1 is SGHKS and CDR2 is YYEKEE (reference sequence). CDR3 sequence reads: CASSNLRVYGSNEQFF. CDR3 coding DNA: TGTGCCAGCAGCAACCTCCGGGTCTACGGATCCAATGAGCAGTTCTTC.

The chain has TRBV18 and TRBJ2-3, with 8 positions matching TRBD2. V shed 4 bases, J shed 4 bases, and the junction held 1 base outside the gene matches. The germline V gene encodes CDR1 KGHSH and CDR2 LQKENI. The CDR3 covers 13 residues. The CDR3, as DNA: TGTGCCAGCTCACTGACTAGCGCAGATACGCAGTATTTT. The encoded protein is CASSLTSADTQYF.

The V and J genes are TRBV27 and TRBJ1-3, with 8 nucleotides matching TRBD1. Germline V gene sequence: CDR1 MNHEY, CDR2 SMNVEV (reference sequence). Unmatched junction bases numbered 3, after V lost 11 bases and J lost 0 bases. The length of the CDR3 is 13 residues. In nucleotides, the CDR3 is TGTGCCCGACAGGGGATCTCTGGAAACACCATATATTTT. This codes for CARQGISGNTIYF.